The clone carrying this T cell receptor (beta chain) was detected a few times. What it binds is not known. Library construction involved attaching unique molecular identifiers to individual cDNA molecules, which allowed quantitative, reproducible TCR counting. TCRdb redid the calling of the RACE reads with MiXCR, one entry per CDR3 protein. The sample carries around 120,000 distinct CDR3 sequences, 13% recorded once. This specimen belongs to a study of human T cells and chemical hapten exposure. Across the whole study: On the upper back, patch tests were applied with 0.01% DPC and read at 6 days.

As to time point: pre-sensitization, week 0. Treatment in this sample: therapeutic diphenylcyclopropenone sensitization with weekly scalp DPC. Researchers extracted total RNA from unfractionated whole blood. Study-wide results and caveats: Correlating positively with patch test score were the PT1 expanded TCR counts.

Trimming cost V 5 bases and J 4 bases, with 11 bases left between them. CDR3 length: 13 amino acids. Germline-derived CDR1 and CDR2 are SGHTA and FQGNSA. V usage is TRBV7-2 and J usage is TRBJ2-5; a weak D match, TRBD2 (6 bases). This receptor was obtained from a woman aged 18-30 years with alopecia areata. Some clones in this sample may be carry-over from other donors' samples. Sample: whole blood, taken in connection with sensitization to the hapten diphenylcyclopropenone (DPC). CDR3 DNA sequence: TGTGCCAGCAGCCCCGGACTAATAGAGACCCAGTACTTC. Translation: CASSPGLIETQYF. The variable domain in full, completed from reference TRBV7-2 and TRBJ2-5, reads GAGVSQSPSNKVTEKGKDVELRCDPISGHTALYWYRQSLGQGLEFLIYFQGNSAPDKSGLPSDRFSAERTGGSVSTLTIQRTQQEDSAVYLCASSPGLIETQYFGPGTRLLVL.